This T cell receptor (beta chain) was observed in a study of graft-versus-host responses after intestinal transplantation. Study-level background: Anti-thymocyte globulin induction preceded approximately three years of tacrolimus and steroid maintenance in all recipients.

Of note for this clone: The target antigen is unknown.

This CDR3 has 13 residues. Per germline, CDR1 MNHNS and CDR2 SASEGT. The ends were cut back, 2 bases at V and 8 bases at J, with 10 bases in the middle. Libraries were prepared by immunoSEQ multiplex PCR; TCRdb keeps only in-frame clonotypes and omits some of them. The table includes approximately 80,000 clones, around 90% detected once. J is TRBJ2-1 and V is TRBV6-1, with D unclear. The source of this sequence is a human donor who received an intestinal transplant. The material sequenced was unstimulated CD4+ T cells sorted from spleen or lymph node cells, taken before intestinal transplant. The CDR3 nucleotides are TGTGCCAGCAGTGAAATCCTGGTAGATGAGCAGTTCTTC. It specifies CASSEILVDEQFF.